These T cell receptor beta chains were read from a single sample in a study of cytotoxic CD8 clonotypes in ibrutinib-treated CLL. TCRdb's table, derived via immunoSEQ multiplex PCR, lists solely in-frame clones and lacks some. This sample has more than 50,000 clones; approximately 57% occur once, and the top ten carry about 15%. This specimen was PBMCs, taken after 12 months of ibrutinib treatment. The receptors come from a human donor with chronic lymphocytic leukemia. The CDR3 runs from the conserved cysteine through the conserved F or W. The D gene is left open where the match is weak. Rows may omit the clone size; those that give it use once, few, many or a size class.

clone_size	v_call	d_call	j_call	cdr3_aa	cdr3_nt
-	TRBV9	TRBD2	TRBJ2-1	CASSVEAGGGNEQFF	TGTGCCAGCAGCGTAGAGGCGGGGGGAGGCAATGAGCAGTTCTTC
few	TRBV9	-	TRBJ2-3	CASSVGPGSFDTQYF	TGTGCCAGCAGCGTAGGCCCGGGGTCCTTCGATACGCAGTATTTT
many	TRBV4-1	TRBD1	TRBJ1-1	CASSQEGQGARGDF	TGCGCCAGCAGCCAAGAAGGACAGGGGGCAAGGGGAGACTTT
many	TRBV7-9	-	TRBJ2-3	CASSSKSTDTQYF	TGTGCCAGCAGCTCGAAATCCACAGATACGCAGTATTTT
few	TRBV27	-	TRBJ2-2	CASSPTGFNTGELFF	TGTGCCAGCAGTCCAACAGGGTTCAACACCGGGGAGCTGTTTTTT
-	TRBV18	TRBD1	TRBJ1-2	CASSPWTGRANYGYTF	TGTGCCAGCTCACCGTGGACAGGGCGAGCTAACTATGGCTACACCTTC
-	TRBV5-1	TRBD2	TRBJ2-1	CASSGGLDGDEQFF	TGCGCCAGCAGCGGAGGACTAGATGGGGATGAGCAGTTCTTC
many	TRBV14	-	TRBJ2-7	CASSQDRARPGPYEQYF	TGTGCCAGCAGCCAAGATAGGGCTAGACCAGGACCCTACGAGCAGTACTTC
few	TRBV5-4	-	TRBJ1-5	CASSLGGDQPQHF	TGTGCCAGCAGCTTGGGGGGAGATCAGCCCCAGCATTTT
-	TRBV11-2	-	TRBJ2-6	CASSPTVGRERTNVLTF	TGTGCCAGCAGCCCTACGGTGGGCAGGGAGAGGACCAACGTCCTGACTTTC
-	TRBV6-1	-	TRBJ2-2	CASLQGSWTGELFF	TGTGCCAGCTTACAGGGAAGTTGGACCGGGGAGCTGTTTTTT
-	TRBV27	TRBD2	TRBJ2-2	CASMTRGGRSTGELFF	TGTGCCAGCATGACCCGGGGAGGGCGAAGCACCGGGGAGCTGTTTTTT
few	TRBV28	-	TRBJ2-7	CASSLQEGFFLNF	TGTGCCAGCAGTTTACAGGAAGGGTTTTTCTTGAACTTC
many	TRBV19	-	TRBJ1-2	CASRTGPGYGYTF	TGTGCCAGTAGAACAGGGCCCGGCTATGGCTACACCTTC
few	TRBV28	-	TRBJ1-2	CASSSHTVSGYTF	TGTGCCAGCAGTTCGCACACCGTGAGTGGCTACACCTTC
-	TRBV19	-	TRBJ2-1	CASRARGHEQFF	TGTGCCAGTAGAGCCCGCGGACATGAGCAGTTCTTC
once	TRBV9	-	TRBJ1-1	CASSVWGVGTEAFF	TGTGCCAGCAGCGTTTGGGGCGTAGGAACTGAAGCTTTCTTT
-	TRBV7-9	TRBD2	TRBJ2-5	CASSLRVAGKMGQETQYF	TGTGCCAGCAGCTTAAGGGTAGCGGGGAAAATGGGACAAGAGACCCAGTACTTC
once	TRBV2	-	TRBJ2-5	CASSERETQYF	TGTGCCAGCAGTGAACGAGAGACCCAGTACTTC
few	TRBV7-8	-	TRBJ1-3	CASSWDLRSGNTIYF	TGTGCCAGCAGCTGGGACCTTCGCTCTGGAAACACCATATATTTT
few	TRBV19	-	TRBJ2-3	CASRDTDTQYF	TGTGCCAGTAGAGATACAGATACGCAGTATTTT
-	TRBV15	-	TRBJ1-2	CATSRGVDGPRRGYTF	TGTGCCACCAGCAGAGGAGTCGATGGGCCCAGAAGAGGCTACACCTTC